This T cell receptor beta chain is drawn from a study of T-cell memory formation after mild COVID-19. Study context: Largely donor-specific sequence clusters came from two donors. Findings and limits, study-wide: Pre-infection memory already had some responding clones, implying cross-reactive memory joined.

MiXCR was run by TCRdb on the 5' RACE reads, yielding one entry per CDR3 protein. Of under 650,000 distinct CDR3 sequences in the sample, roughly 18% were seen once. The CDR3 consists of 17 residues. The junction had 11 bases not matched to a gene; V was cut back by 3 bases and J by 7 bases. Per germline, CDR1 SNHLY and CDR2 FYNNEI. In regard to this clonotype: The antigen is undetermined.

This chain joins TRBV2 and TRBJ1-6; 8 positions agree with TRBD1. The clonotype was recovered from an adult woman who had mild COVID-19 (a few samples of this study predate the infection). Cell type and time point are not known. The sample comprised PBMCs or a T cell subset sorted from them (not recorded which). DNA of the CDR3: TGTGCCAGCAGTGAGCAAACAATCGGGACAGGCAATTCACCCCTCCACTTT. Its translation is CASSEQTIGTGNSPLHF. Drawing the rest from reference TRBV2 and TRBJ1-6, the complete variable domain is EPEVTQTPSHQVTQMGQEVILRCVPISNHLYFYWYRQILGQKVEFLVSFYNNEISEKSEIFDDQFSVERPDGSNFTLKIRSTKLEDSAMYFCASSEQTIGTGNSPLHFGNGTRLTVT.